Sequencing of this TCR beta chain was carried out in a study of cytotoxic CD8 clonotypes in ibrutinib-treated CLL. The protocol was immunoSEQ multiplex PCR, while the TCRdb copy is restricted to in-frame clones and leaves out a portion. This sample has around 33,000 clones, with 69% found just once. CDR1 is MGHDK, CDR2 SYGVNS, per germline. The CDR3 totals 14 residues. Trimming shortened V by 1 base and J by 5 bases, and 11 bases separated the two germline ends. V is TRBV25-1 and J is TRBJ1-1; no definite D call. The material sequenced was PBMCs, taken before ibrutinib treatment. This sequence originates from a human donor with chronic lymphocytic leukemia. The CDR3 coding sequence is TGTGCCAGCAGTGAATGGACGAGGGATACTGAAGCTTTCTTT. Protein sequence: CASSEWTRDTEAFF.